One and the same sample provided the 8 T cell receptor beta chains below, sequenced in a study of immune evolution from preneoplasia to lung adenocarcinoma. TCRdb's copy holds only in-frame clones and misses some; the assay was immunoSEQ multiplex PCR. The table includes about 4,000 clones, almost 50% detected once. The sequencing input was FFPE normal lung tissue adjacent to the tumor. These receptors were taken from a person aged 45 to 59 with lung adenocarcinoma.

This clone was observed a single time. The gene calls are TRBV9 and TRBJ2-2, with D perhaps TRBD2 (5 bases). The CDR3 spans 14 residues. Trimming pared 5 bases from V and 6 bases from J, leaving 14 bases between. Per the germline V gene, CDR1 is SGDLS and CDR2 is YYNGEE. The CDR3 here is CASSSIEGPGELFF. For the CDR3, the DNA is TGTGCCAGCAGTAGCATTGAGGGCCCCGGGGAGCTGTTTTTT. The full variable domain, completed using reference TRBV9 and TRBJ2-2, is DSGVTQTPKHLITATGQRVTLRCSPRSGDLSVYWYQQSLDQGLQFLIQYYNGEERAKGNILERFSAQQFPDLHSELNLSSLELGDSALYFCASSSIEGPGELFFGEGSRLTVL.

The V gene is TRBV2, the J gene TRBJ2-7, with D hard to call. V lost 8 bases and J lost 3, with 8 bases in between. Germline CDR1 SNHLY, CDR2 FYNNEI. The CDR3 runs to 11 residues. CDR3 residues: CASGVYYEQYF. CDR3 bases: TGTGCCAGCGGGGTGTACTACGAGCAGTACTTC.

The CDR3 spells CASSLYWDGQETQYF. In DNA, the CDR3 is TGTGCCAGCAGCTTGTATTGGGACGGGCAAGAGACCCAGTACTTC. The chain carries TRBV5-4 and TRBJ2-5; D possibly matches TRBD1 or TRBD2 (5 bases each). Germline assignment: CDR1 SGHNT and CDR2 YYREEE (reference sequence). The CDR3 extends over 15 amino acids. Trimming cost V 1 base and J 2 bases, with 12 bases left between them.

This clone occurred a few times. The CDR3 sequence: CASSERSQGDNQPQHF. CDR3 nucleotide sequence: TGTGCCAGCAGTGAAAGGTCACAGGGGGACAATCAGCCCCAGCATTTT. The genes are TRBV2 and TRBJ1-5; the match to TRBD1 covers 8 bases. V was pared by 2 bases and J by 3 bases, with 6 bases of the junction left unmatched. The V gene's germline CDR1 is SNHLY and CDR2 FYNNEI. CDR3 length: 16 amino acids.

By sample share, this clone is medium-sized (0.01 to 0.1%). The chain couples TRBV10-3 to TRBJ2-7; D may be TRBD2 (5 bases). The germline gives CDR1 ENHRY, CDR2 SYGVKD. Trimming shortened V by 0 bases and J by 1 base, and 13 bases separated the two germline ends. This CDR3 is 16 amino acids long. CDR3 coding DNA: TGTGCCATCAGTGAGTCGGTTAGCGATATTTCCTACGAGCAGTACTTC. Translation: CAISESVSDISYEQYF.

The rearrangement links TRBV4-2 to TRBJ1-1; TRBD1 might be the D (5 bases). Between the trimmed V and J ends, which lost 0 bases and 3 bases, there was a span of 17 bases. Germline CDR1 is LGHNA and CDR2 is YNFKEQ. CDR3 length equals 17 residues. The CDR3 loop reads CASSQDMGGVRDTEAFF. The CDR3 nucleotides read TGTGCCAGCAGCCAAGATATGGGGGGGGTTAGGGACACTGAAGCTTTCTTT.

This clone was seen a single time. V gene TRBV15 combines with J gene TRBJ1-4; the match to TRBD1 covers 9 bases. Germline V gene lookup returns CDR1 LNHNV and CDR2 YYDKDF (reference sequence). Unmatched junction bases numbered 5, after V lost 2 bases and J lost 7 bases. This CDR3 comprises 15 residues. Here the CDR3 reads CATSRTRTGVEKLFF. DNA for the CDR3: TGTGCCACCAGCAGAACCCGGACAGGGGTTGAAAAACTGTTTTTT.

This chain connects TRBV10-3 to TRBJ2-7; 10 nucleotides align to TRBD2. The V and J ends lost 3 bases and 6 bases, in that order; junction bases with no gene match: 11. The germline gives CDR1 ENHRY, CDR2 SYGVKD. CDR3 length: 16 amino acids. The CDR3 here is CAISDEREGPLGEQYF. CDR3 DNA: TGTGCCATCAGTGACGAGCGGGAGGGCCCACTGGGCGAGCAGTACTTC.